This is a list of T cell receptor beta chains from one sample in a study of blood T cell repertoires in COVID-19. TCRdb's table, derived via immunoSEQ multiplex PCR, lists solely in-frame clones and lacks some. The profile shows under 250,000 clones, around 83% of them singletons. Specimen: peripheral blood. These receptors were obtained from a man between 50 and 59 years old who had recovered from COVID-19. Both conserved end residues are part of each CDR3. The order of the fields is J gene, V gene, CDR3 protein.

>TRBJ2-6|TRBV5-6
CASSLANVLTF
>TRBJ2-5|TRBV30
CASSPVEETQYF
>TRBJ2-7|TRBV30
CAWNGQVDIHEQYF
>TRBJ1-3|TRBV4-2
CASSLWTGTSGNTIYF
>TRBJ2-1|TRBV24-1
CATSKSTGSSYNEQFF
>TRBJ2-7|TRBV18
CASSPVGSGSSYEQYF
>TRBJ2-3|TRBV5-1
CASSRGLAGYTDTQYF
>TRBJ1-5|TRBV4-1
CASSQVQRVPLNQPQHF
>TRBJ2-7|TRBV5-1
CASSLGVGGRDEQYF
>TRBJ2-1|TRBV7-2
CASSPSTGFSYNEQFF
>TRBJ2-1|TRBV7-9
CASSPGLSSYNEQFF
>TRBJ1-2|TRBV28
CAIGTEGNGYTF
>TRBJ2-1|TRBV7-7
CASSLDIWARNEQFF
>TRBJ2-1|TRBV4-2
CASSQSGPPGLTHNEQFF
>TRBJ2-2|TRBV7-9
CASSPIWGRTNTGELFF
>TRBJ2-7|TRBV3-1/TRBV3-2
CASSHKREGRIYEQYF
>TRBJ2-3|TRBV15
CATSRVLPGLGTDTQYF
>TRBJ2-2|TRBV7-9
CASSLRLAGETGELFF
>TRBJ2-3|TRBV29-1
CSVVKQGHTDTQYF
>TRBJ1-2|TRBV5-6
CASSPDPLYLGQINTF
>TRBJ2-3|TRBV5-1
CASTLTSGIMSDTQYF
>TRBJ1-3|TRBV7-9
CASSSWDRGAGNTIYF
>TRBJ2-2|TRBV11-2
CASSWGLAGMAGELFF
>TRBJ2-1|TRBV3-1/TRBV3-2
CASSPHRTSGGEQFF
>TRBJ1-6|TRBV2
CASSAAQYNSPLHF
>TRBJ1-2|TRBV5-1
CASSLQANYGYTF
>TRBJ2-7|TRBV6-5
CASRTGTGGENEQYF
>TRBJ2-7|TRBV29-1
CSVGATYEQYF
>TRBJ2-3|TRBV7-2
CASSLVPPRSKGTDTQYF
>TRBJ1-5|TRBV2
CASSGTGQPQHF
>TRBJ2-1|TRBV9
CASSVNPSGKEEQFF
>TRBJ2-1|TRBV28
CASSVPPGGEIF
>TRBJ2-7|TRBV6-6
CASKGLSEAYEQYF
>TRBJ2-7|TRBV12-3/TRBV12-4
CASSRQLGGEQYF
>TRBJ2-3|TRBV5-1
CASSPYMGTDTQYF
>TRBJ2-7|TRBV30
CAWAPSTSGSYEQYF
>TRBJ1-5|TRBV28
CASTIGVQGNQPQHF
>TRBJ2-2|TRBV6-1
CASSEAGRVATGELFF
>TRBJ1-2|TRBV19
CASRDSGTGSPLYGYTF
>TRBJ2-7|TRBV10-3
CAIRPSPGTSGTNTYEQYF
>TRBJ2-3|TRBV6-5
CASSSLANTQYF
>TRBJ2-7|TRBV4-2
CASSQETSGTYEQYF
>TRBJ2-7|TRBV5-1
CASSLSAGSRYEQYF
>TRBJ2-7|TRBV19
CASSTSRASNEQYF
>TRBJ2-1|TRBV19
CASSMTSGWVEQFF
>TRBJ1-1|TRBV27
CASSLTGFTEAFF
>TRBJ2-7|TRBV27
CASGRSWTSGPRGEQYF
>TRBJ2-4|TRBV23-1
CASSQYCRGRAPKNIQYF
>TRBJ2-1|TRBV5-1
CASSRLQAGGRHNEQFF
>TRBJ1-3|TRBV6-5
CASSIGALSGNTIYF
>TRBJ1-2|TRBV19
CASSIKAGINYGYTF
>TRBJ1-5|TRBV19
CACRQGGNQPQHF
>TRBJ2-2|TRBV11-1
CASSPLAGGTGELFF
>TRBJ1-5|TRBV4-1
CASSQVRNQPQHF
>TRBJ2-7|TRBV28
CASSLSQGTFSRSSYEQYF
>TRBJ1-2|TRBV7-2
CASSSHSGTGTSGF
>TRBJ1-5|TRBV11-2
CASSLVPGFDQPQHF
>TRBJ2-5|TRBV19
CASSMFQGRETQYF
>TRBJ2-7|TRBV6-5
CASSSLVGEQYF
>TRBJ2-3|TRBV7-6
CASSLAQLAVYTDTQYF